This is a list of T cell receptor beta chains from one sample in a study of blood T cells in healthy people across ages. TCRdb reprocessed the 5' RACE reads with MiXCR, giving one entry per CDR3 protein. The sample shows roughly 1.6 million distinct CDR3 sequences, roughly 32% of them seen only once. The sequenced material came from blood. The source of these receptors is a woman aged 30 to 39 in good health. Both conserved end residues are part of each CDR3. D genes are given only for firm matches. Size is stated for part of the rows, as once, few or many counts, or as a class when the clone is expanded.

d_gene	v_gene	abundance	j_gene	CDR3nt	CDR3aa
.	TRBV18	.	TRBJ2-3	TGTGCCAGCTCAGGACCGGGGGGCACAGATACGCAGTATTTT	CASSGPGGTDTQYF
.	TRBV19	once	TRBJ2-4	TGTGCCAGTCGCGGGTTAGGATTGGACATTCAGTACTTC	CASRGLGLDIQYF
TRBD1	TRBV3-1	.	TRBJ2-1	TGTGCCAGCAGCCACCCTATACAGGGGCCATCCTACAATGAGCAGTTCTTC	CASSHPIQGPSYNEQFF
.	TRBV4-1	many	TRBJ1-4	TGCGCCAGCAGCCCCAGGGGTTTGAATGAAAAACTGTTTTTT	CASSPRGLNEKLFF
.	TRBV12-3/TRBV12-4	many	TRBJ2-5	TGTGCCAGCAGTTATAATATCAGGGTGGCCATACAAGAGACCCAGTACTTC	CASSYNIRVAIQETQYF
.	TRBV20-1	.	TRBJ2-7	TGCAGTGCTAGTGGTGGCGGTCGGCCGAGCTACGAGCAGTACTTC	CSASGGGRPSYEQYF
TRBD2	TRBV5-1	.	TRBJ2-3	TGCGCCAGTGGGGGACTAGCGGGAGGCACAGATACGCAGTATTTT	CASGGLAGGTDTQYF
.	TRBV20-1	.	TRBJ1-6	TGCAGTGCTAGAGGCTCAGAGGCGGATAATTCACCCCTCCACTTT	CSARGSEADNSPLHF
TRBD1	TRBV7-3	.	TRBJ2-7	TGTGCCAGCAGCCCGCGGGACAGGGGAATCGGCGGGCAGTACTTC	CASSPRDRGIGGQYF
.	TRBV2	.	TRBJ2-7	TGTGCCAGCAGTGGGAAGGAGGGCCACGAGCAGTACTTC	CASSGKEGHEQYF
.	TRBV6-4	.	TRBJ2-7	TGTGCCAGCAGTCATGGGACTTACCCCTACGAGCAGTACTTC	CASSHGTYPYEQYF
.	TRBV6-1	.	TRBJ1-1	TGTGCCAGCAGTCCCCGGGTAGGCCGCAACACTGAAGCTTTCTTT	CASSPRVGRNTEAFF
TRBD1	TRBV3-1	.	TRBJ1-4	TGTGCCAGCAGCGTCCGGACAGGGGTAAAAACAAAACTGTTTTTT	CASSVRTGVKTKLFF
.	TRBV9	.	TRBJ2-5	TGTGCCAGCAGCCCCCGGGAGAAAGAGACCCAGTACTTC	CASSPREKETQYF
TRBD1	TRBV6-2/TRBV6-3	few	TRBJ2-7	TGTGCCAGCATTAACGACGGGACAGGGGTCTACGAGCAGTACTTC	CASINDGTGVYEQYF
.	TRBV11-2	.	TRBJ1-2	TGTGCCAGCAGCCTCCCCGCGGGCTACACCTTC	CASSLPAGYTF
.	TRBV12-3/TRBV12-4	few	TRBJ2-7	TGTGCCAGCGCCCGCACCCCCACCTACGAGCAGTACTTC	CASARTPTYEQYF
.	TRBV30	many	TRBJ2-3	TGTGCCTGGAGGGCGACTGGCTTCACAGATACGCAGTATTTT	CAWRATGFTDTQYF
TRBD1	TRBV6-1	.	TRBJ2-1	TGTGCCAGCAGAGGAAACAGGGGCCATGGGGGCAATGAGCAGTTCTTC	CASRGNRGHGGNEQFF
.	TRBV20-1	few	TRBJ2-1	TGCAGTGCCCTGGGACTTCGGAGCTCCTACAATGAGCAGTTCTTC	CSALGLRSSYNEQFF
.	TRBV5-1	.	TRBJ2-1	TGCGCCAGCAAAAGGGGGGGAATTGACTACAATGAGCAGTTCTTC	CASKRGGIDYNEQFF
TRBD1	TRBV27	few	TRBJ1-2	TGTGCCACCCGAACAGGGGGCAGCTATGGCTACACCTTC	CATRTGGSYGYTF
TRBD1	TRBV28	few	TRBJ1-1	TGTGCCAGCACTATAGGCCCGGGACAGGGGAATACTGAAGCTTTCTTT	CASTIGPGQGNTEAFF
TRBD1	TRBV6-1	few	TRBJ1-2	TGTGCCAGCGGCCACGGGACAGATAACTATGGCTACACCTTC	CASGHGTDNYGYTF
TRBD1	TRBV6-2/TRBV6-3	few	TRBJ1-1	TGTGCCAGCAGCCCCTTCGGGACAGGGACCCCCGAAGCTTTCTTT	CASSPFGTGTPEAFF
.	TRBV6-6	.	TRBJ1-1	TGTGCCAGCACCCTCTATCCAGAGGGGGGGACTGAAGCTTTCTTT	CASTLYPEGGTEAFF
.	TRBV5-1	few	TRBJ2-3	TGCGCCAGCAGCTTGACCCCCGGGACCACAGATACGCAGTATTTT	CASSLTPGTTDTQYF
TRBD1	TRBV28	.	TRBJ2-7	TGTGCCAGCAGTAGAACAACACAGGGGTCCGAGCAGTACTTC	CASSRTTQGSEQYF
.	TRBV29-1	.	TRBJ2-7	TGCAGCGTTGAAGGTGGTATCTTCTGCGAGCAGTACTTC	CSVEGGIFCEQYF
.	TRBV20-1	.	TRBJ2-7	TGCAGTGCTAGAGAAGGCACAGGATCTACTGAGCAGTACTTC	CSAREGTGSTEQYF
.	TRBV9	few	TRBJ2-1	TGTGCCAGCAGCGTGCAGGGAACCTTAGCCAATGAGCAGTTCTTC	CASSVQGTLANEQFF
.	TRBV11-2	few	TRBJ2-3	TGTGCCAGCAGCTTAATGACAGATACGCAGTATTTT	CASSLMTDTQYF
TRBD2	TRBV10-3	.	TRBJ2-1	TGTGCCATCAAGGGAGCGGGAGACCCCTCCTACAATGAGCAGTTCTTC	CAIKGAGDPSYNEQFF
.	TRBV5-4	.	TRBJ2-7	TGTGCCAGCAGCTCGAGGGGGGAGTACGAGCAGTACTTC	CASSSRGEYEQYF
.	TRBV11-2	.	TRBJ2-7	TGTGCCAGCAGCTTAGATGGTAGCCTCCACCTTTTAAACTACGAGCAGTACTTC	CASSLDGSLHLLNYEQYF
TRBD1	TRBV7-3	.	TRBJ2-1	TGTGCCAGCAGCCCTAATCCGCCGGGACAGGGGGCCAATGAGCAGTTCTTC	CASSPNPPGQGANEQFF
TRBD1	TRBV4-2	.	TRBJ1-5	TGTGCCAGCAGCCAGGAAGACAGGGGAATAAAGCCCCAGCATTTT	CASSQEDRGIKPQHF
.	TRBV7-9	few	TRBJ2-7	TGTGCCAGCAGCCGAAATGAAAACTACGAGCAGTACTTC	CASSRNENYEQYF
TRBD2	TRBV20-1	few	TRBJ2-1	TGCAGTGCTAGAGTTCCTAGCGGGGCGTCCTACAATGAGCAGTTCTTC	CSARVPSGASYNEQFF
.	TRBV20-1	.	TRBJ1-2	TGCAGTGCTAGAGATCCGGACTATGGCTACACCTTC	CSARDPDYGYTF
.	TRBV5-1	.	TRBJ2-1	TGCGCCAGCAGCGTGAACAGGGAGCAGTTCTTC	CASSVNREQFF
.	TRBV14	.	TRBJ1-1	TGTGCCAGCAGCCAAGATTCTATTGAGTCTGTAGCTTTCTTT	CASSQDSIESVAFF
.	TRBV20-1	.	TRBJ2-1	TGCAGTGCTGCCCCGAGGTTTACGGGGACCGGGTATGAGCAGTTCTTC	CSAAPRFTGTGYEQFF
TRBD1	TRBV6-5	.	TRBJ1-6	TGTGCCAGCAGTCTTCTCGGACAGGGAACGACCTATAATTCACCCCTCCACTTT	CASSLLGQGTTYNSPLHF
.	TRBV7-3	.	TRBJ1-1	TGTGCCAGCAGCCGCCGGGGGGGCTCTTCCTGGAACACTGAAGCTTTCTTT	CASSRRGGSSWNTEAFF
.	TRBV5-6	.	TRBJ1-1	TGTGCCAGCAGCTTGGCGAGGGCTTCTAGCACTGAAGCTTTCTTT	CASSLARASSTEAFF